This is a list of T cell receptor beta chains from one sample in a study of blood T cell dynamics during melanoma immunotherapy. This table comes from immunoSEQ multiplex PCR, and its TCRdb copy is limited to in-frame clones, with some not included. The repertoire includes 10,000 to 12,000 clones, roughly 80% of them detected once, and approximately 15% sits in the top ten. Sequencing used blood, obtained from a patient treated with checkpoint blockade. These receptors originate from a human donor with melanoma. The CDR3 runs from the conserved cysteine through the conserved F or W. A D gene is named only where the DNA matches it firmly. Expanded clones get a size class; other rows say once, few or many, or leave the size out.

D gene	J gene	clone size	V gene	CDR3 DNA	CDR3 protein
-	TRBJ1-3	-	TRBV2	TGTGCCAGCAGTGAAAGGCGGGGCTCTGGAAACACCATATATTTT	CASSERRGSGNTIYF
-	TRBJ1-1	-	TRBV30	TGTGCCTGGACGGGACACTGGAACACTGAAGCTTTCTTT	CAWTGHWNTEAFF
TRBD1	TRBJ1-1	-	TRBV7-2	TGTGCCAGCAGCCCAGGGGGGTACTTGAACACTGAAGCTTTCTTT	CASSPGGYLNTEAFF
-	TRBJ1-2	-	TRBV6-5	TGTGCCAGCAGTTACCACCCTGACTATGGCTACACCTTC	CASSYHPDYGYTF
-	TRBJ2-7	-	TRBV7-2	TGTGCCAGCAGCTTCAACACCTACGAGCAGTACTTC	CASSFNTYEQYF
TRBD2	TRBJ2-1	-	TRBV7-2	TGTGCCAGCAGTCTTAGCGGGGGGAACTACAATGAGCAGTTCTTC	CASSLSGGNYNEQFF
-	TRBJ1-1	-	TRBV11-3	TGTGCCAGCAGCTCACAGGCTCTGAACACTGAAGCTTTCTTT	CASSSQALNTEAFF
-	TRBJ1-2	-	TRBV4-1	TGCGCCAGCAGCCAAGGCAACGTGTACACCTTC	CASSQGNVYTF
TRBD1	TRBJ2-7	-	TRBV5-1	TGCGCCAGCAGCCCGGGCAGGGGGCAATTCTACGAGCAGTACTTC	CASSPGRGQFYEQYF
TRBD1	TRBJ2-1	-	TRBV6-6	TGTGCCAGCAGTCCGCCCGGGACAGGGGGTTCCAATGAGCAGTTCTTC	CASSPPGTGGSNEQFF
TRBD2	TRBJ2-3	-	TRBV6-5	TGTGCCAGCAGTAACGAGTCGGGGGGGCCAGATACGCAGTATTTT	CASSNESGGPDTQYF
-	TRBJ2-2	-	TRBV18	TGTGCCAGCTCACCAGGGTACACCGGGGAGCTGTTTTTT	CASSPGYTGELFF
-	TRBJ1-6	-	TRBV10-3	TGTGCCATCAGTGAGACAGCCAGTAATTCACCCCTCCACTTT	CAISETASNSPLHF
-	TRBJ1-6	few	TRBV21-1	TGTGCCAGCAGCAAACGATCCCCCCAGGGGGGTTCACCCCTCCACTTT	CASSKRSPQGGSPLHF
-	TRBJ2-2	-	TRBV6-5	TGTGCCAGCAGCCAGGACGGGAACACCGGGGAGCTGTTTTTT	CASSQDGNTGELFF
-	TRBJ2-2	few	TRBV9	TGTGCCAGCAGCCAATGGTCAGGGTCAGGAGAGGAGCTGTTTTTT	CASSQWSGSGEELFF
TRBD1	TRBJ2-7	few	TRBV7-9	TGTGCCAGCACAGGACAGGGCTACGAGCAGTACTTC	CASTGQGYEQYF
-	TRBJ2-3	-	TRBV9	TGTGCCAGCAGCGTCGTGAGTGAGGCAGATACGCAGTATTTT	CASSVVSEADTQYF
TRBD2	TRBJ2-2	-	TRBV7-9	TGTGCCAGCAGCCGTGGGACTAGCGAGCCGAACACCGGGGAGCTGTTTTTT	CASSRGTSEPNTGELFF
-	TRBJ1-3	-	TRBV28	TGTGCCAGCAGTTATGGGCAGCGTGGAAACACCATATATTTT	CASSYGQRGNTIYF
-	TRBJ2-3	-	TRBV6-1	TGTGCCAGCAGTGTGGACAGCACAGATACGCAGTATTTT	CASSVDSTDTQYF
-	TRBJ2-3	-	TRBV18	TGTGCCAGCTCACCAATAGGATCTAGCACAGATACGCAGTATTTT	CASSPIGSSTDTQYF
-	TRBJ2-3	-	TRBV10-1	TGCGCCACCTGCGAACGTGACCATGAGAGGACAGATACGCAGTATTTT	CATCERDHERTDTQYF
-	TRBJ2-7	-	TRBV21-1	TGTGCCAGCAGCCCCCTCTCGGATTGCAGGGACGAGCAGTACTTC	CASSPLSDCRDEQYF
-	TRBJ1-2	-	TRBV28	TGTGCCAGCAGGATCGACGATTTGGACTATGGCTACACCTTC	CASRIDDLDYGYTF
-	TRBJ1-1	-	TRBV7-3	TGTGCCAGCAGCCCCTGGGGGCGGAACACTGAAGCTTTCTTT	CASSPWGRNTEAFF
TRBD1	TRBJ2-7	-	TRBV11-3	TGTGCCAGCAGCCCGCGATCAGGGGGCAGAGGGAACGAGCAGTACTTC	CASSPRSGGRGNEQYF